This TCR beta chain was obtained from a study of blood T cell repertoires in COVID-19. Study as a whole: Acute and convalescent COVID-19 samples came from the United States, Italy and Spain. T cells, B-cell-depleted T cells, or PBMCs supplied cDNA or gDNA.

This clone was found a few times. TCRdb's copy holds only in-frame clones and misses some; the assay was immunoSEQ multiplex PCR. Found here are 180,000 or so clones, about 86% of them singletons; the top ten hold 0.99%. From germline, CDR1 is LNHDA and CDR2 SQIVND (reference sequence). Trimming removed 3 bases from V and 2 bases from J, with 10 bases in between. The CDR3 contains 14 residues. The sequence was collected from a man aged 18 to 35 with acute or convalescent COVID-19. The V call is TRBV19, the J call TRBJ1-1, with D uncertain. Specimen: peripheral blood. The CDR3 DNA reads as TGTGCCAGTAGTATTGGCAGGTCAAACACTGAAGCTTTCTTT. Protein: CASSIGRSNTEAFF.